This T cell receptor beta chain was sequenced for a study of PD-1 blockade in classical Hodgkin lymphoma (dated by TCRdb to 2020 to 2021). At the level of the whole study: Nivolumab dosing was 3 mg/kg intravenously every 2 weeks, continuing until either disease progression or unacceptable toxicity. A peripheral blood immune signature of response to PD-1 blockade in classical Hodgkin lymphoma was defined using TCR beta sequencing and CyTOF.

The Qiagen DNeasy kit was used to extract genomic DNA from unsorted PBMCs and from the negatively selected CD4+ and CD8+ fractions. Amplification of TCR beta CDR3 regions was done by immunoSEQ multiplex PCR with primers that anneal to V and J segments. Amplification bias was minimized using a synthetic immune receptor repertoire, and residual bias was removed computationally after sequencing. The authors processed their data as follows. Repertoire diversity was quantified as the Shannon entropy index using custom Python scripts. Unsorted, CD4+ and CD8+ repertoires were analyzed separately, except in combined analyses where CD4+ and CD8+ sequences were merged in silico. A clone was considered expanded if an increase in frequency of at least 2-fold after treatment relative to C1D1 was found, and a pseudocount of 0.5 was applied to clones undetected at baseline. Clones with 0 or 1 copy at C1D1 were classified as singleton clones, and clones with 2 or more copies were classified as non-singleton clones. Clones expanded in unsorted samples were labelled as CD4+, CD8+ or unknown by matching protein sequences in sorted samples from the same patient. Wilcoxon tests were applied to paired samples to test diversity changes from C1D1 to C4D1. The source is immuneACCESS, and TCRdb retained only in-frame sequences with V and J called. Part of the clones is not carried over; for the studies checked, unresolved V genes explain less than half of this, and the remainder is unexplained. The D gene and trimming were derived from the DNA, and the V and J assignments and clone size from that table. The sample data list 75,000 to 100,000 clones, and under 95% of these were observed just once. Roughly 1.9% of the sample is in the top ten clones.

The CDR3 numbers 16 residues from cysteine through phenylalanine. CDR3 DNA only is kept here, 48 bases in frame from base 1. The germline V gene supplies CDR1 MDHEN and CDR2 SYDVKM. V was cut back by 6 bases and J by 0 bases, leaving a gap of 15 bases between them. The sample's time point label, in plain terms: cycle 4 day 1 (C4D1), after 6 weeks of nivolumab. Every trial patient had relapsed following autologous stem cell transplantation, and prior brentuximab vedotin exposure was what differed among cohorts A, B and C. The trial cohort comprised 56 patients with relapsed/refractory classical Hodgkin lymphoma whose best overall responses were complete response, partial response or progressive disease. Single-agent nivolumab was administered to trial patients in the multi-cohort phase II CheckMate 205 trial. Best overall response was determined by an independent review committee according to the 2007 International Working Group response criteria. Trial PBMCs were obtained immediately prior to nivolumab initiation (C1D1) and on therapy at cycle 2 day 1 and cycle 4 day 1. Peripheral blood was collected in 8 mL Vacutainer Cell Preparation Tubes, from which PBMCs were isolated by centrifugation and then cryopreserved.

For this clone: Its antigen remains undetermined. There are no base qualities to consult, and no much larger clone falls within one base.

Overall results and qualifications from the work: By C4D1, a significant rise was seen in CD4+ TCR diversity but not in CD8+ TCR diversity (p=0.0027 vs p=0.16), and the rise was most apparent among complete responders (p=0.02). Trial patients with a complete response had baseline diversity similar to that of newly diagnosed patients, while partial responders and progressors had significantly lower diversity. The study covered only a single clinical trial cohort, and the causes of the repertoire differences, possibly disease activity or prior therapy, were still not defined. Baseline TCR diversity was reported as lower in newly diagnosed patients than in healthy donors, and lower still in relapsed/refractory patients. Patients starting nivolumab less than 1 year after ASCT had lower diversity and were excluded from later analyses to avoid confounding by immune reconstitution.

The material was peripheral blood mononuclear cells (PBMCs), obtained before the fourth cycle of nivolumab. The clonotype comes from a human donor with classical Hodgkin lymphoma. The sequence is built from TRBV28 and TRBJ2-4, with the D gene not confidently named. The base sequence is TGTGCCAGCAGAGGCCCGAAGAAGGTAGCCAAAAACATTCAGTACTTC. The resulting protein is CASRGPKKVAKNIQYF. The CDR3 plus the reference TRBV28 and TRBJ2-4 genes for the other parts give the full variable domain: DVKVTQSSRYLVKRTGEKVFLECVQDMDHENMFWYRQDPGLGLRLIYFSYDVKMKEKGDIPEGYSVSREKKERFSLILESASTNQTSMYLCASRGPKKVAKNIQYFGAGTRLSVL.